This T cell receptor beta chain derives from a study of beta chain features in type 1 diabetes. V was clipped by 2 bases and J by 4 bases; unmatched bases: 5. Germline V gene data show CDR1 as MGHRA and CDR2 as YSYEKL. The CDR3 consists of 16 residues. Overall study results and limits: Among patients, naive, central memory and Treg TCRB repertoires appeared more similar than among healthy donors. Still unanswered here is whether HLA type influences TCRB rearrangement.

The table lists this clone with a few counts. What it binds is not known. Isolated RNA was reverse transcribed in full, so expressed TCRB transcripts were sequenced. Using immunoSEQ multiplex PCR, the repertoire was profiled, and TCRdb retains in-frame clones only, with some absent. The sample lists 250,000 to 350,000 clones, roughly 15% occurring once. Specimen: central memory CD4+ T cells from blood. J is TRBJ2-3 and V is TRBV4-1; 11 bases agree with TRBD2. This receptor was obtained from a man aged 25 to 40 in good health. CDR3 nucleotides: TGCGCCAGCAGCCAAAATCTAGCGGGGGGATCAGATACGCAGTATTTT. This encodes CASSQNLAGGSDTQYF.